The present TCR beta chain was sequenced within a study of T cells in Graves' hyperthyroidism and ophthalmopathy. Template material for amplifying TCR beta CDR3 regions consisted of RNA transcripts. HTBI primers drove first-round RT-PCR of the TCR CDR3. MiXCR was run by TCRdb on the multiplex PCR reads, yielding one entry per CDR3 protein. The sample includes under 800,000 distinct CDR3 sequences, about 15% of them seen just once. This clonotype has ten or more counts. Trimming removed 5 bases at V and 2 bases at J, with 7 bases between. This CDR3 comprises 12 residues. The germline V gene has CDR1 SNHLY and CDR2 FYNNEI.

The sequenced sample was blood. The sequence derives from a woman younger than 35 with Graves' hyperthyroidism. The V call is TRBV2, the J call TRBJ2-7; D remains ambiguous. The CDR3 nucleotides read TGTGCCAGCAGTCGGGCAGCCTACGAGCAGTACTTC. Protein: CASSRAAYEQYF.